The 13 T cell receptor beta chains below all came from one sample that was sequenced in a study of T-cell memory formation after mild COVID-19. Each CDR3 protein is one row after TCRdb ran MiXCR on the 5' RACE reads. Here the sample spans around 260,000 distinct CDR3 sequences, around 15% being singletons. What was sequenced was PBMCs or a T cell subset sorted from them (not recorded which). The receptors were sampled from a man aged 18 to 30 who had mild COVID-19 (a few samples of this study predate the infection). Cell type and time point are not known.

The chain's CDR3 is CASLLITAAGANVLTF. CDR3 bases: TGTGCCAGCCTCCTTATCACAGCTGCCGGGGCCAACGTCCTGACTTTC. The rearrangement links TRBV5-4 to TRBJ2-6, with D unclear. Germline values: CDR1 SGHNT, CDR2 YYREEE (reference sequence). Trimming cost V 7 bases and J 4 bases, with 18 bases left between them. The CDR3 runs 16 residues.

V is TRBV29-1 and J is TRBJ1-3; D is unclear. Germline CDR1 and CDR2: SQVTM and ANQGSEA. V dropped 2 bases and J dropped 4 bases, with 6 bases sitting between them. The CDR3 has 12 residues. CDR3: CSVETQGNTIYF. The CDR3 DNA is TGCAGCGTTGAAACTCAGGGAAACACCATATATTTT.

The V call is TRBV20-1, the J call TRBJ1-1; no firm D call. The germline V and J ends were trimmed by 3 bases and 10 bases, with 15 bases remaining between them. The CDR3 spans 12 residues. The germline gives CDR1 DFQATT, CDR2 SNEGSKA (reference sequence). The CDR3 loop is CSASSRREGAFF. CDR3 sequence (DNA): TGCAGTGCTAGTTCACGACGCGAAGGAGCTTTCTTT.

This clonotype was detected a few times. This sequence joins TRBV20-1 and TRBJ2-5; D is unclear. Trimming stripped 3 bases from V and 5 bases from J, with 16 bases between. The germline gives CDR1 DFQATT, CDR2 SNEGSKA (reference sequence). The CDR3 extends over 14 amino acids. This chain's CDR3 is CSASFPGGYETQYF. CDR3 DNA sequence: TGCAGTGCTAGTTTCCCGGGTGGTTATGAGACCCAGTACTTC.

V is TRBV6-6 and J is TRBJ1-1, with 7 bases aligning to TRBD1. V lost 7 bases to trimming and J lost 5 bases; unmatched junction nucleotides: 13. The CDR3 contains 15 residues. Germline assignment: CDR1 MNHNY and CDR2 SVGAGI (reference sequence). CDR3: CASIKRQGSWTEAFF. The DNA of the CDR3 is TGTGCCAGCATAAAGAGACAGGGATCATGGACTGAAGCTTTCTTT.

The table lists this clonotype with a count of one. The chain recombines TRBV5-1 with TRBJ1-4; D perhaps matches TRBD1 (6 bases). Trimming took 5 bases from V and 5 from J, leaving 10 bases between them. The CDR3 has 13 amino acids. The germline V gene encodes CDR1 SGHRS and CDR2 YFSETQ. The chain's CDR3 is CASSLQGNEKLFF. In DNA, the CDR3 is TGCGCCAGCAGTCTCCAGGGGAATGAAAAACTGTTTTTT.

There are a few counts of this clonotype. The DNA for the CDR3 is TGTGCCAGCAGCTTAGCCTCCTATAATTCACCCCTCCACTTT. It specifies CASSLASYNSPLHF. This sequence joins TRBV7-9 and TRBJ1-6, with D hard to call. Germline-derived CDR1 and CDR2 are SEHNR and FQNEAQ (reference sequence). V was cut by 0 bases and J by 0 bases, with 0 bases left in between. The CDR3 loop spans 14 amino acids.

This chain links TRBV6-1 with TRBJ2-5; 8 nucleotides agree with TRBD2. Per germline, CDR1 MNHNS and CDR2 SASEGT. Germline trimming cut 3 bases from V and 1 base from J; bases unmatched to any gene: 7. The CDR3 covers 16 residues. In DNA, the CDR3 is TGTGCCAGCAGTGATAGGGTAGCGGGGATCCAAGAGACCCAGTACTTC. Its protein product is CASSDRVAGIQETQYF.

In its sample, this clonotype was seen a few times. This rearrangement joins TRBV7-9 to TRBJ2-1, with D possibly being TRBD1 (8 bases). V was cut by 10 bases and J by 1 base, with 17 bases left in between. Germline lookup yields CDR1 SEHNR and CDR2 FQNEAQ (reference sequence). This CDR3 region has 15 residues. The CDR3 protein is CATTTQGGSYNEQFF. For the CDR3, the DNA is TGTGCCACTACTACACAGGGGGGGTCCTACAATGAGCAGTTCTTC.

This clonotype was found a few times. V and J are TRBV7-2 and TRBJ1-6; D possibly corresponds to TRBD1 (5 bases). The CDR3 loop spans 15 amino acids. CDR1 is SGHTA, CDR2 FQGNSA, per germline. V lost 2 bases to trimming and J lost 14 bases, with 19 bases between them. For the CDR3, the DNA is TGTGCCAGCAGCTTATCCCCTCAGGGCCGGGATTCCCTCCACTTT. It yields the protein CASSLSPQGRDSLHF.

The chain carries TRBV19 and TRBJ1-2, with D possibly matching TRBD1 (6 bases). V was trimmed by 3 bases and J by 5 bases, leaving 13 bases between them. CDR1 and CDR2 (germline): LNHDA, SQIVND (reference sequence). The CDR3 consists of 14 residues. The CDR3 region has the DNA TGTGCCAGTAGTATGGGTCGGGGGCTGTATGGCTACACCTTC. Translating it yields CASSMGRGLYGYTF.

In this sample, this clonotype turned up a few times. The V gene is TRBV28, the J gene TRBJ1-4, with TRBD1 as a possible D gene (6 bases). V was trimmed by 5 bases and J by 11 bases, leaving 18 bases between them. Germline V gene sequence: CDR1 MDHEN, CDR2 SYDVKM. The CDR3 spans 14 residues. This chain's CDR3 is CASSPAVLGGKLFF. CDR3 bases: TGTGCCAGCAGTCCCGCTGTGCTAGGGGGGAAACTGTTTTTT.

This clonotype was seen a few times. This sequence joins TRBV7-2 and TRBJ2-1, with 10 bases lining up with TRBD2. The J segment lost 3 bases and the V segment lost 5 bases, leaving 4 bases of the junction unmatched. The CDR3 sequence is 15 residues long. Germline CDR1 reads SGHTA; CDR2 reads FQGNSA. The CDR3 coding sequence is TGTGCCAGCAGCAATAGACTAGCGGGCTACAATGAGCAGTTCTTC. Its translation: CASSNRLAGYNEQFF.